This TCR beta chain is from a study of blood T cell repertoires in COVID-19. As for the study in general: Collection of acute and convalescent COVID-19 samples took place in the United States, Italy and Spain.

The repertoire was sequenced with immunoSEQ multiplex PCR; TCRdb's copy has only in-frame clones and lacks some. The sample lists tens of thousands of clones; 70% to 85% were seen once. Germline values: CDR1 ENHRY, CDR2 SYGVKD. The germline V and J ends were trimmed by 0 bases and 2 bases, with 6 bases remaining between them. The CDR3 runs 14 residues. This receptor was taken from a man aged 65 to 79 with active COVID-19. The J gene is TRBJ2-3, the V gene TRBV10-3; no definite D call. Sample: peripheral blood. CDR3 nucleotides: TGTGCCATCAGTGAGTCCACAAACACAGATACGCAGTATTTT. Translated: CAISESTNTDTQYF.